This passage covers 5 T cell receptor beta chains from one sample sequenced in a study of CD8 T cells in ankylosing spondylitis. In TCRdb, the 5' RACE reads were re-called with MiXCR into one record per CDR3 protein. In the table there are around 330,000 distinct CDR3 sequences, roughly 12% of which are singletons. Input material: blood, either unsorted or a sorted T cell fraction (not recorded which). These receptor sequences come from a female donor with ankylosing spondylitis or in good health (not recorded which).

This clonotype was recorded at least ten times. The rearrangement links TRBV27 to TRBJ2-3; TRBD2 matches 11 bases. With 6 bases clipped from V and 2 bases from J, the junction kept 4 bases outside the gene matches. Germline loops: CDR1 MNHEY, CDR2 SMNVEV (reference sequence). The CDR3 is made up of 15 amino acids. CDR3 coding DNA: TGTGCCAGCAGCAGACTAGCGGGATACACAGATACGCAGTATTTT. Translating it yields CASSRLAGYTDTQYF.

The sample holds many counts of this clonotype. The chain employs TRBV5-6 and TRBJ1-1; perhaps TRBD1 as D (5 bases). Trimming removed 4 bases at V and 5 bases at J, with 12 bases between. The CDR3 spans 13 residues. CDR1 and CDR2 from the germline V gene are SGHDT and YYEEEE. In DNA form, the CDR3 reads TGTGCCAGCAGCGGAGACAGTTGGACTGAAGCTTTCTTT. Its protein is CASSGDSWTEAFF. Full variable domain (remainder filled in from reference TRBV5-6 and TRBJ1-1): DAGVTQSPTHLIKTRGQQVTLRCSPKSGHDTVSWYQQALGQGPQFIFQYYEEEERQRGNFPDRFSGHQFPNYSSELNVNALLLGDSALYLCASSGDSWTEAFFGQGTRLTVV.

This clonotype was seen ten or more times. V usage is TRBV5-6 and J usage is TRBJ2-7; 11 bases align to TRBD2. After removal of 4 bases from V and 2 bases from J, the junction contained 8 bases not matched to a gene. Germline CDR1 reads SGHDT; CDR2 reads YYEEEE. The CDR3 loop spans 16 amino acids. The CDR3 loop is CASSPRLAGSTYEQYF. The CDR3 coding sequence is TGTGCCAGCAGCCCTAGACTAGCGGGGAGTACCTACGAGCAGTACTTC.

This clonotype was observed many times. V usage is TRBV5-1 and J usage is TRBJ2-1; D call uncertain. Germline values: CDR1 SGHRS, CDR2 YFSETQ. The V and J ends lost 0 bases and 3 bases respectively, with 4 bases between them. The CDR3 loop spans 13 amino acids. The CDR3 coding sequence is TGCGCCAGCAGCTTGGGGGACTACAATGAGCAGTTCTTC. It encodes CASSLGDYNEQFF.

In this sample, this clonotype turned up many times. This chain uses TRBV7-2 with TRBJ2-3; TRBD1 agrees at 7 bases. The CDR3 extends over 17 amino acids. Germline V gene sequence: CDR1 SGHTA, CDR2 FQGNSA. The junction had 15 bases not matched to a gene; V was cut back by 5 bases and J by 4 bases. CDR3 bases: TGTGCCAGCAGCAACCCGGACAGGATGGGCCGGCCAGATACGCAGTATTTT. Amino acid sequence: CASSNPDRMGRPDTQYF. The complete variable domain, with remaining parts taken from reference TRBV7-2 and TRBJ2-3, reads GAGVSQSPSNKVTEKGKDVELRCDPISGHTALYWYRQSLGQGLEFLIYFQGNSAPDKSGLPSDRFSAERTGGSVSTLTIQRTQQEDSAVYLCASSNPDRMGRPDTQYFGPGTRLTVL.